The count of the clone carrying this TCR beta chain is one. Its antigen is as yet unknown. The PCR contained 60 Vbeta and 13 Jbeta primers. Clones were read by immunoSEQ multiplex PCR, and TCRdb kept only the in-frame ones, dropping some. In the table there are about 140,000 clones, approximately 82% of which are singletons. The sample is drawn from a study of cytomegalovirus exposure and HLA in healthy donors. Findings and limits, study-wide: Per published accounts, TCR beta sequences correctly predicted the HLA-A and HLA-B alleles of most subjects. Diagnosis of cytomegalovirus status made by the classifier reportedly showed high specificity and sensitivity. As a later analysis revealed, the rate of TCR association differed by HLA locus, with DRB1 most and HLA-C fewest.

Germline V gene sequence: CDR1 MDHEN, CDR2 SYDVKM. This CDR3 is built from 17 residues. V gave up 2 bases and J gave up 5 bases; unmatched junction bases: 10. The sample was PBMCs. The genes are TRBV28 and TRBJ1-2; 11 bases are shared with TRBD1. This TCR was sampled from a woman aged 40-49 years in good health and CMV-seronegative. In nucleotides, the CDR3 is TGTGCCAGCAGTTTAGATTTCCCGGGACAGGGGGGATATGGCTACACCTTC. Translated, it gives CASSLDFPGQGGYGYTF.